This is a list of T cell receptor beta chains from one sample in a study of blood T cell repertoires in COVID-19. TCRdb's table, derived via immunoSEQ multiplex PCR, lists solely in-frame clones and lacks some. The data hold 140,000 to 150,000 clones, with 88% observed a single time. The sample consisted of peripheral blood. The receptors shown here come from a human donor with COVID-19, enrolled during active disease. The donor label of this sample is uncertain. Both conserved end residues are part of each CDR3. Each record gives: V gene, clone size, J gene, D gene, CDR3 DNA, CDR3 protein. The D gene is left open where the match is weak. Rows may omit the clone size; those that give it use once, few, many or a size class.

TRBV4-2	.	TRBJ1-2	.	TGTGCCAGCAGCCACGAGGACAGACCTAACTATGGCTACACCTTC	CASSHEDRPNYGYTF
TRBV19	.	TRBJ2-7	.	TGTGCCAGTAGTACCGCGGTCGGGGTCGAGCAGTACTTC	CASSTAVGVEQYF
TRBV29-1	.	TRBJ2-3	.	TGCAGCGTTGGAGGGCCCAGCACAGATACGCAGTATTTT	CSVGGPSTDTQYF
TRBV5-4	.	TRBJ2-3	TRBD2	TGTGCCAGCAGCGTGGTCGGTAGCGGGGGGGCCGAAGGAGATACGCAGTATTTT	CASSVVGSGGAEGDTQYF
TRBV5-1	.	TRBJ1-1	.	TGCGCCAGCAGCCTATCTAGGAGCACTGAAGCTTTCTTT	CASSLSRSTEAFF
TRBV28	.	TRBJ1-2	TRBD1	TGTGCCAGCAGGCGACAGGGGGCGCTGAGTGGCTACACCTTC	CASRRQGALSGYTF
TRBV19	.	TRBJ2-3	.	TGTGCCAGTAGTATCGGACAGCCGGCGGATACGCAGTATTTT	CASSIGQPADTQYF
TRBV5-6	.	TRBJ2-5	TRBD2	TGTGCCAGCAGCTTCACGGGAGGCCAAGAGACCCAGTACTTC	CASSFTGGQETQYF
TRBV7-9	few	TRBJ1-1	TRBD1	TGTGCCAGCAGCTTCCGGGACAGCAACTTGAACACTGAAGCTTTCTTT	CASSFRDSNLNTEAFF
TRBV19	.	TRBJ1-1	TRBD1	TGTGCCAGTAGTATAGGTGACAGGGGGACTGAAGCTTTCTTT	CASSIGDRGTEAFF
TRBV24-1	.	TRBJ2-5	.	TGTGCCACCAGTGATTTGCCTCTAGGCAGCCAAGAGACCCAGTACTTC	CATSDLPLGSQETQYF
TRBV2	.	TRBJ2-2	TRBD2	TGTGCCAGCAGCCGCTCAGGACTAGCGAACACCGGGGAGCTGTTTTTT	CASSRSGLANTGELFF
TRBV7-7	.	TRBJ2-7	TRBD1	TGTGCTAGCAGCTTAGCAGTGGACAGGGTTAATGTCGACGAGCAGTACTTC	CASSLAVDRVNVDEQYF
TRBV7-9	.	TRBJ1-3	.	TGTGCCAGCAGCTTAGCGGTATCCCAGGGATCTGGAAACACCATATATTTT	CASSLAVSQGSGNTIYF
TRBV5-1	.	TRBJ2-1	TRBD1	TGCGCCAGCAGCCGGTTGACTACTTTGGACAGGTTCTACAATGAGCAGTTCTTC	CASSRLTTLDRFYNEQFF
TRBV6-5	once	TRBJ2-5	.	TGTGCCAGCAGTTACGGGGGGTCTTGGGGGGAGACCCAGTACTTC	CASSYGGSWGETQYF
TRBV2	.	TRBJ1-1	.	TGTGCCAGCAGTGAGGTCAGTATGAACACTGAAGCTTTCTTT	CASSEVSMNTEAFF